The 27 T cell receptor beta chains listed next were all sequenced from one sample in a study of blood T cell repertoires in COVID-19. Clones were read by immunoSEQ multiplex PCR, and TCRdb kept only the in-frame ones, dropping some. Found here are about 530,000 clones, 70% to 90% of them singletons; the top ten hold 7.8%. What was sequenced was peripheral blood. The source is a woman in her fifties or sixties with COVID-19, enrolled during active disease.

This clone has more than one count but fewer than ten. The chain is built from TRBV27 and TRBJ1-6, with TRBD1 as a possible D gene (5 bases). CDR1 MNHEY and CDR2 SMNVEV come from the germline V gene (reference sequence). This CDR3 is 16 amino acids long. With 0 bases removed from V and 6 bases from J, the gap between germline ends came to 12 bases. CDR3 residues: CASSLSGRVTNSPLHF. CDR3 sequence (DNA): TGTGCCAGCAGTTTATCTGGCAGGGTAACTAATTCACCCCTCCACTTT.

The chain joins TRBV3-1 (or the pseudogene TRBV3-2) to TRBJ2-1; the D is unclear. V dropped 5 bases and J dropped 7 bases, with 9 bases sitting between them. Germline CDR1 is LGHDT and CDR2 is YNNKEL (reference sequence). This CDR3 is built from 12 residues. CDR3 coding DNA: TGTGCCAGCAGCGTGAACTGGAATGAGCAGTTCTTC. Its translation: CASSVNWNEQFF.

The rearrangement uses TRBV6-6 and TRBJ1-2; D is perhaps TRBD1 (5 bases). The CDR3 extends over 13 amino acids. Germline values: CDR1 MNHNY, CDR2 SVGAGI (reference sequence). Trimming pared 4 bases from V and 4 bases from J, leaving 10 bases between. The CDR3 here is CASSSQGPYGYTF. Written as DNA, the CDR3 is TGTGCCAGCAGTTCTCAGGGCCCCTATGGCTACACCTTC.

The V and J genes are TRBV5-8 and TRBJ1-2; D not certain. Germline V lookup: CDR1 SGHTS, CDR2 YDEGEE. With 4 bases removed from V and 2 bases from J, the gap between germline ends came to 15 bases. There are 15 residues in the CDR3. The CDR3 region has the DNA TGTGCCAGCAGCCCTCGGTTTCGGTGGAACTATGGCTACACCTTC. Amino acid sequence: CASSPRFRWNYGYTF.

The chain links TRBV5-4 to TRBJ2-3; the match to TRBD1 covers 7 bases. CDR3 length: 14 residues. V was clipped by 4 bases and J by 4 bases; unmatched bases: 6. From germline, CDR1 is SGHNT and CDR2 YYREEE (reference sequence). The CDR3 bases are TGTGCCAGCAGCACCAGGGGGAGCGCAGATACGCAGTATTTT. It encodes CASSTRGSADTQYF.

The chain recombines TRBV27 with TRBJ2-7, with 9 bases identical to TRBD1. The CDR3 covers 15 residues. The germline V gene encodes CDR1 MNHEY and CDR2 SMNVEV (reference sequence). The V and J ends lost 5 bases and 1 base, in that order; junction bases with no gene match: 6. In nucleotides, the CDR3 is TGTGCCAGCAGTCCACAGGGGGCCATTTCCTACGAGCAGTACTTC. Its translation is CASSPQGAISYEQYF.

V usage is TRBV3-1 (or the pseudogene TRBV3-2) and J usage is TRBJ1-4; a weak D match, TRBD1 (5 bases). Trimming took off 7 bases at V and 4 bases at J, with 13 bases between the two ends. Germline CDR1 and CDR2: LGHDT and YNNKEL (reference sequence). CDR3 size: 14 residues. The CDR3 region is CASTSDSFNEKLFF. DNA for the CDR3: TGTGCCAGCACCTCAGACAGCTTTAATGAAAAACTGTTTTTT.

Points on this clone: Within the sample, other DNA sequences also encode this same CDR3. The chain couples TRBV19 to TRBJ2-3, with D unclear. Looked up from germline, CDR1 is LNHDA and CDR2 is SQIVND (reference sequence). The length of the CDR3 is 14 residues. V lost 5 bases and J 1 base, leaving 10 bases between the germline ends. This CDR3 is CASSPLQGTDTQYF. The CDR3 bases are TGTGCCAGTAGTCCCCTCCAGGGCACAGATACGCAGTATTTT. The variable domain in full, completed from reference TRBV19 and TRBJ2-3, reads DGGITQSPKYLFRKEGQNVTLSCEQNLNHDAMYWYRQDPGQGLRLIYYSQIVNDFQKGDIAEGYSVSREKKESFPLTVTSAQKNPTAFYLCASSPLQGTDTQYFGPGTRLTVL.

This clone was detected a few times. CDR3 protein: CASSSRTGGMNTEAFF. CDR3 DNA: TGTGCCAGCAGTTCCCGGACAGGGGGCATGAACACTGAAGCTTTCTTT. The rearrangement uses TRBV7-9 and TRBJ1-1, with 11 bases aligning to TRBD1. The germline V gene has CDR1 SEHNR and CDR2 FQNEAQ (reference sequence). V dropped 6 bases and J dropped 0; count of bases not matched to a gene: 6. This CDR3 region has 16 residues.

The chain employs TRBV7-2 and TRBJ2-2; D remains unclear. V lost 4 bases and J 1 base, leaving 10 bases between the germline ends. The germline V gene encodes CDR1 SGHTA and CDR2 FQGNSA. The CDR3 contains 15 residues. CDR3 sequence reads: CASSSYMRNTGELFF. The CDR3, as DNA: TGTGCCAGCAGCTCGTATATGAGGAACACCGGGGAGCTGTTTTTT.

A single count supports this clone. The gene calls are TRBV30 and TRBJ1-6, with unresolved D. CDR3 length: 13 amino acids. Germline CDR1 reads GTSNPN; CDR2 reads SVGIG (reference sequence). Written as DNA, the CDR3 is TGTGGGGCCGGAAGTTCCTATAATTCACCCCTCCACTTT. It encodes CGAGSSYNSPLHF.

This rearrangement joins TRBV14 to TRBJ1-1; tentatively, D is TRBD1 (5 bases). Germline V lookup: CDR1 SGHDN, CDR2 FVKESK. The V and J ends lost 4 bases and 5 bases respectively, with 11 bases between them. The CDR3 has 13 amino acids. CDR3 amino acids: CASSLTQGTEAFF. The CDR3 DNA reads TGTGCCAGCAGCCTAACGCAGGGAACTGAAGCTTTCTTT.

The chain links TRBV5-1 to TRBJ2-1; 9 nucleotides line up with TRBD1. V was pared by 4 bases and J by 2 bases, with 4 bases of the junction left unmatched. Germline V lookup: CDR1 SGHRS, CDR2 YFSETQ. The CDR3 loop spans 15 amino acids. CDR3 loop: CASSLGDRAYNEQFF. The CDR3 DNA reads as TGCGCCAGCAGCCTGGGGGACAGGGCCTACAATGAGCAGTTCTTC.

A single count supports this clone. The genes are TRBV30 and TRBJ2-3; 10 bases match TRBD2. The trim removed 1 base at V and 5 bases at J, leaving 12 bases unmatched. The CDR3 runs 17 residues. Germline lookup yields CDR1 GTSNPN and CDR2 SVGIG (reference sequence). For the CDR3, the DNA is TGTGCCTGGAGTGGCCAGCGGGGGGGCCGAGGGGAAGATACGCAGTATTTT. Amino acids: CAWSGQRGGRGEDTQYF.

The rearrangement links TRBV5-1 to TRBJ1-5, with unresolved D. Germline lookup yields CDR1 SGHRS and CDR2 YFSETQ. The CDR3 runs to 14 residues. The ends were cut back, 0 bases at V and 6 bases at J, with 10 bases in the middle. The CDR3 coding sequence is TGCGCCAGCAGCTTGGGGCAGGATAGTCAGCCCCAGCATTTT. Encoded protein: CASSLGQDSQPQHF.

CDR3 nucleotide sequence: TGTGCCAGCAGCTTGGCCCCAGGGGTAGATGGCACTGAAGCTTTCTTT. It is translated as CASSLAPGVDGTEAFF. The chain employs TRBV5-5 and TRBJ1-1, with D perhaps matching TRBD1 (6 bases). V was cut by 0 bases and J by 4 bases, with 16 bases left in between. Germline lookup yields CDR1 SGHKS and CDR2 YYEKEE (reference sequence). This CDR3 has 16 amino acids. Supplemented by reference TRBV5-5 and TRBJ1-1, the full variable domain reads DAGVTQSPTHLIKTRGQQVTLRCSPISGHKSVSWYQQVLGQGPQFIFQYYEKEERGRGNFPDRFSARQFPNYSSELNVNALLLGDSALYLCASSLAPGVDGTEAFFGQGTRLTVV.

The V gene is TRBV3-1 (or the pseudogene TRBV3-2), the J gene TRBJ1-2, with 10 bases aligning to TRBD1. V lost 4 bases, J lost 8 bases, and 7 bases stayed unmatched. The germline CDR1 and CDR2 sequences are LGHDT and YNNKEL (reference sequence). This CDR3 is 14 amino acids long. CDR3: CASSRPGQGTGYTF. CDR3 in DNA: TGTGCCAGCAGCCGACCGGGACAGGGGACCGGCTACACCTTC.

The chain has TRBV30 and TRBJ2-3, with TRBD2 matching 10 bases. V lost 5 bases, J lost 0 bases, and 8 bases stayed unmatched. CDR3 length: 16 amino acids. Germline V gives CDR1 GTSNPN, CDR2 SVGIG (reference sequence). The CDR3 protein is CAWEQAGGSSTDTQYF. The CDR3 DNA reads TGTGCCTGGGAACAAGCGGGGGGGTCTAGCACAGATACGCAGTATTTT. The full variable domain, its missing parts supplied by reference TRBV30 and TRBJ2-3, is SQTIHQWPATLVQPVGSPLSLECTVEGTSNPNLYWYRQAAGRGLQLLFYSVGIGQISSEVPQNLSASRPQDRQFILSSKKLLLSDSGFYLCAWEQAGGSSTDTQYFGPGTRLTVL.

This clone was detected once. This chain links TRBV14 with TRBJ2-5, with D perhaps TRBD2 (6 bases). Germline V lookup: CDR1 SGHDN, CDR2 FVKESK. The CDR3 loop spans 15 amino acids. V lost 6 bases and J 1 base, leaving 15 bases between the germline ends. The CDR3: CASREGGARQETQYF. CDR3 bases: TGTGCCAGCAGAGAGGGAGGTGCCCGCCAAGAGACCCAGTACTTC.

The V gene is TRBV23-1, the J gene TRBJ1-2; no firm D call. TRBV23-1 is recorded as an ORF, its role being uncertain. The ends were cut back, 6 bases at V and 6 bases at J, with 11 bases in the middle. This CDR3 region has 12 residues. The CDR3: CASSDRQNGYTF. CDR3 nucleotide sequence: TGCGCCAGCAGCGATAGACAAAATGGCTACACCTTC.

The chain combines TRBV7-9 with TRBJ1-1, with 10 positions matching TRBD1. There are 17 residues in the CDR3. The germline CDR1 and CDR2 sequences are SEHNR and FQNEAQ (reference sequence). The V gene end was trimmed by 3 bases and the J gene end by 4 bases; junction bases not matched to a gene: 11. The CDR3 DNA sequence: TGTGCCAGCAGCTTGGGACCGGGACAGGGGCGGGGCACTGAAGCTTTCTTT. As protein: CASSLGPGQGRGTEAFF.

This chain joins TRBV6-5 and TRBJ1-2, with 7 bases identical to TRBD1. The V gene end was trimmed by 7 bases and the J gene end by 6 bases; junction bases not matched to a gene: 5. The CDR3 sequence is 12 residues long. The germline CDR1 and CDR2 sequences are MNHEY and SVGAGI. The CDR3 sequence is CASTKQGNGYTF. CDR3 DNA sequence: TGTGCCAGCACCAAACAGGGGAATGGCTACACCTTC.

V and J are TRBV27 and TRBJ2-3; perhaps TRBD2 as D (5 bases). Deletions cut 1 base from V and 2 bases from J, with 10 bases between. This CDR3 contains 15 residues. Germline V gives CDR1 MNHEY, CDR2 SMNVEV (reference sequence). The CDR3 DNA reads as TGTGCCAGCAGTTTATACGGCGGGTTCACAGATACGCAGTATTTT. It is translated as CASSLYGGFTDTQYF.

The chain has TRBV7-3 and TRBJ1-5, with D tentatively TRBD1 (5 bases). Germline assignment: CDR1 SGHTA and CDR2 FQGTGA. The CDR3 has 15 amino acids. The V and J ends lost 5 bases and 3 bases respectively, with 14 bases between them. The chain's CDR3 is CASSPREDDNQPQHF. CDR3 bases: TGTGCCAGCAGCCCCAGGGAGGATGACAATCAGCCCCAGCATTTT.

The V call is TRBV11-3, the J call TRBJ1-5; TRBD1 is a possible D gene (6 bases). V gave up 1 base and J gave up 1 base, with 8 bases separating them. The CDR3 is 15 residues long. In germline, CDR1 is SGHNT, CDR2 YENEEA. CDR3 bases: TGTGCCAGCAGCTTAGGGACAGAAAGCAATCAGCCCCAGCATTTT. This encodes CASSLGTESNQPQHF.

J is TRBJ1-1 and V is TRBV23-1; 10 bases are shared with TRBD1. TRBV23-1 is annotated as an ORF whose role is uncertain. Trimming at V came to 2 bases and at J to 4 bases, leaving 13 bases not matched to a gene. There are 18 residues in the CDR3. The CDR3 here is CASSQPRQGAKGGTEAFF. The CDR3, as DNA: TGCGCCAGCAGTCAACCGAGACAGGGGGCGAAAGGGGGCACTGAAGCTTTCTTT.

CDR3 sequence reads: CATEGTGENYGYTF. In DNA, the CDR3 is TGTGCCACAGAGGGAACAGGGGAAAACTATGGCTACACCTTC. The V and J genes are TRBV18 and TRBJ1-2; 7 positions agree with TRBD1. V shed 10 bases and J 2 bases; nucleotides not matched to a gene: 10. This CDR3 region has 14 residues. The germline CDR1 and CDR2 sequences are KGHSH and LQKENI.